This T cell receptor beta chain appears in the sequencing data of a study of shared clonotypes between healthy human individuals. Each donor was a Caucasian adult residing in Nashville, Tennessee. It was across several immunoSEQ plates that each subset's genomic DNA was evenly split. This table comes from immunoSEQ multiplex PCR, and its TCRdb copy is limited to in-frame clones, with some not included. The sample includes approximately 500,000 clones, 70% to 85% seen only once; the top ten take more than 10%. The length of the CDR3 is 15 residues. Trimming pared 2 bases from V and 3 bases from J, leaving 12 bases between. CDR1 and CDR2 (germline): SGHRS, YFSETQ.

The receptor comes from a woman in her thirties or forties in good health. Some clones in this sample may be carry-over from other donors' samples. The sample comprised PBMCs. V is TRBV5-1 and J is TRBJ2-1; D possibly corresponds to TRBD1 (6 bases). DNA of the CDR3: TGCGCCAGCAGCTTCAGGGGACGGGACTACAATGAGCAGTTCTTC. This codes for CASSFRGRDYNEQFF.